What follows are 2 T cell receptor beta chains derived from one specimen sequenced in a study of CD8 T cells in Susac syndrome. With random hexamers, 0.5 to 1 ug RNA was reverse transcribed. A single record per CDR3 protein comes from TCRdb applying MiXCR to the immunoSEQ multiplex PCR reads. The sample includes about 83,000 distinct CDR3 sequences, approximately 95% of them seen just once. Specimen: CD8+ T cells from PBMCs. The receptor source for this set is a human donor with Susac syndrome.

The genes are TRBV9 and TRBJ2-3; D gene unclear. Per the germline V gene, CDR1 is SGDLS and CDR2 is YYNGEE. The CDR3 covers 15 residues. V gave up 3 bases and J gave up 1 base, with 12 bases separating them. The CDR3 DNA is TGTGCCAGCAGCGAGCTCGAATCCCGCACAGATACGCAGTATTTT. It encodes CASSELESRTDTQYF.

The V and J genes are TRBV20-1 and TRBJ2-1; 9 positions match TRBD2. Trimming cost V 3 bases and J 7 bases; bases outside gene matches: 10. Germline CDR1 DFQATT, CDR2 SNEGSKA (reference sequence). The CDR3 is made up of 15 amino acids. CDR3 sequence reads: CSASGEKSGGNEQFF. As DNA, the CDR3 is TGCAGTGCTAGCGGGGAAAAGAGCGGGGGGAATGAGCAGTTCTTC.